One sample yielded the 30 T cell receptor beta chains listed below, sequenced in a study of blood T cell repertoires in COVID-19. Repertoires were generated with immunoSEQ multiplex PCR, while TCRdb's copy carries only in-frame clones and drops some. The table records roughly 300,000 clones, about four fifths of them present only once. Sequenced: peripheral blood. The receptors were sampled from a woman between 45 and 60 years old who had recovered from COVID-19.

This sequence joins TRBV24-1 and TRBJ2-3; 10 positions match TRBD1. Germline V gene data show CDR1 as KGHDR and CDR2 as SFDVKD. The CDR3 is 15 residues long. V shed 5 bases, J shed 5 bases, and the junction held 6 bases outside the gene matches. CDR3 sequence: CATSVGQGILDTQYF. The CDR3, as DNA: TGTGCCACCAGTGTGGGACAGGGGATTTTAGATACGCAGTATTTT.

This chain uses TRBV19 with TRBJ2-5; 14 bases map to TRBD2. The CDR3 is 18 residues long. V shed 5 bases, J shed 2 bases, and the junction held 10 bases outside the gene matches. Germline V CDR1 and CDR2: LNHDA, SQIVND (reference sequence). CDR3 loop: CASSSYSTSGGAQETQYF. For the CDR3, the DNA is TGTGCCAGTAGTTCATACTCGACTAGCGGGGGGGCGCAAGAGACCCAGTACTTC. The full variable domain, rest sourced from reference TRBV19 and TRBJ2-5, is DGGITQSPKYLFRKEGQNVTLSCEQNLNHDAMYWYRQDPGQGLRLIYYSQIVNDFQKGDIAEGYSVSREKKESFPLTVTSAQKNPTAFYLCASSSYSTSGGAQETQYFGPGTRLLVL.

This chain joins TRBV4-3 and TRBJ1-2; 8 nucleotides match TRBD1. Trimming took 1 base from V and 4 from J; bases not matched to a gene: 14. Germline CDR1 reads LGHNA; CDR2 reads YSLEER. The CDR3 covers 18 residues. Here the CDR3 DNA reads TGCGCCAGCAGCCAAGGGTCTCATATCAGGGGGCCGGGCTATGGCTACACCTTC. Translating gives CASSQGSHIRGPGYGYTF.

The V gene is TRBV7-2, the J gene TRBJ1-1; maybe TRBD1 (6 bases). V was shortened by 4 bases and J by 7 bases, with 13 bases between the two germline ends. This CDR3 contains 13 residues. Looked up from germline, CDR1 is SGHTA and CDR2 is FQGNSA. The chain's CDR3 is CASSSQGLVEAFF. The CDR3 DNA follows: TGTGCCAGCAGCTCTCAGGGGTTAGTTGAAGCTTTCTTT.

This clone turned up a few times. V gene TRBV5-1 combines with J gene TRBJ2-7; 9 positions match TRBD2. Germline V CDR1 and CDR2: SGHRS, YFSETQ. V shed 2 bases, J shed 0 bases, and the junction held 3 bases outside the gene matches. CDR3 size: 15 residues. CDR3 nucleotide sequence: TGCGCCAGCAGCTTCAGCGGGGGGAGCTCCTACGAGCAGTACTTC. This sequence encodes CASSFSGGSSYEQYF.

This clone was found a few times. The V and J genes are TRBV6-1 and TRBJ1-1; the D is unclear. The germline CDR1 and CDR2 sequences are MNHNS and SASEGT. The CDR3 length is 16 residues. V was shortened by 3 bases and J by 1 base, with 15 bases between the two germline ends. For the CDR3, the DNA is TGTGCCAGCAGTGACCCCCGAACAGCAACGAACACTGAAGCTTTCTTT. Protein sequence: CASSDPRTATNTEAFF.

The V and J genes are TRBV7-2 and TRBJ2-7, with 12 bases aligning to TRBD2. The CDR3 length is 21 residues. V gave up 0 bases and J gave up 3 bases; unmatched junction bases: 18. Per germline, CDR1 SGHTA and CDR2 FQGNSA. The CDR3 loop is CASSLAGLAGSYPLSGYEQYF. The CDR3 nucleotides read TGTGCCAGCAGCTTAGCCGGACTAGCGGGAAGTTATCCCCTCTCCGGCTACGAGCAGTACTTC. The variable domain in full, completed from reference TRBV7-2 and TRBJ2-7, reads GAGVSQSPSNKVTEKGKDVELRCDPISGHTALYWYRQSLGQGLEFLIYFQGNSAPDKSGLPSDRFSAERTGGSVSTLTIQRTQQEDSAVYLCASSLAGLAGSYPLSGYEQYFGPGTRLTVT.

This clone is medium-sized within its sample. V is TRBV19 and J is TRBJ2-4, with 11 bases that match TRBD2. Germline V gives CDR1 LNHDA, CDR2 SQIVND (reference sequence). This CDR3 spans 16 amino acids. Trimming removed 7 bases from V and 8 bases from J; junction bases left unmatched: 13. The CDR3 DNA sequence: TGTGCCAGTACCACAACTAGCGGGAGTTTAGGGGACATTCAGTACTTC. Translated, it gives CASTTTSGSLGDIQYF.

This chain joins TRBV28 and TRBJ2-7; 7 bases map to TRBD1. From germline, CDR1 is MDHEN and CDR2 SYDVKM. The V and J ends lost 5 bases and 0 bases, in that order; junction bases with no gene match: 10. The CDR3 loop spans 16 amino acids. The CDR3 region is CASSALRGGLSYEQYF. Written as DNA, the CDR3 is TGTGCCAGCAGTGCACTGCGAGGGGGCCTCTCCTACGAGCAGTACTTC. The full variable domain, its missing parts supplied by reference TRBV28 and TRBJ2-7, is DVKVTQSSRYLVKRTGEKVFLECVQDMDHENMFWYRQDPGLGLRLIYFSYDVKMKEKGDIPEGYSVSREKKERFSLILESASTNQTSMYLCASSALRGGLSYEQYFGPGTRLTVT.

The CDR3 sequence: CASSTTGGLGQPQHF. The CDR3 DNA is TGTGCCAGCAGCACTACAGGGGGCTTAGGTCAGCCCCAGCATTTT. The rearrangement uses TRBV6-5 and TRBJ1-5; 9 bases match TRBD1. This CDR3 spans 15 amino acids. V lost 6 bases, J lost 6 bases, and 9 bases stayed unmatched. The germline CDR1 and CDR2 sequences are MNHEY and SVGAGI.

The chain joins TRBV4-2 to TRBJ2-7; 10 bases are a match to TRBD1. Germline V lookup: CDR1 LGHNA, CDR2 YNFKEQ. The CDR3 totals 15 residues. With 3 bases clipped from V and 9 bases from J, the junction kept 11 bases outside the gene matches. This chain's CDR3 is CASSQAQDRGQAQYF. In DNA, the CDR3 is TGTGCCAGCAGCCAGGCCCAAGACAGGGGGCAAGCGCAGTACTTC.

The CDR3 region is CASSPSGGPSNEQFF. DNA of the CDR3: TGTGCCAGCAGTCCCAGCGGGGGGCCGTCCAATGAGCAGTTCTTC. The V and J genes are TRBV5-4 and TRBJ2-1, with 9 bases fitting TRBD2. CDR1 is SGHNT and CDR2 is YYREEE in the germline V gene (reference sequence). CDR3 length: 15 amino acids. Trimming took 5 bases from V and 6 from J; bases not matched to a gene: 9.

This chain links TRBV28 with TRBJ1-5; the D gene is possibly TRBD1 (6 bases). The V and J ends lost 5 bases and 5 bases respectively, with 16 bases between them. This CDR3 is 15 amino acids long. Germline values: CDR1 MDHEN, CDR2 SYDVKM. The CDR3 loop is CASSPGTRWDQPQHF. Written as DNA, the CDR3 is TGTGCCAGCAGTCCGGGGACACGGTGGGATCAGCCCCAGCATTTT.

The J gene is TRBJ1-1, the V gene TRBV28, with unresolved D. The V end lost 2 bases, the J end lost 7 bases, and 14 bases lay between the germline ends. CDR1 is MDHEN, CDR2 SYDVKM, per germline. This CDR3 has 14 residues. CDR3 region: CASSLGGRIHEAFF. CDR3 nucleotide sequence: TGTGCCAGCAGTTTAGGAGGGCGGATACATGAAGCTTTCTTT.

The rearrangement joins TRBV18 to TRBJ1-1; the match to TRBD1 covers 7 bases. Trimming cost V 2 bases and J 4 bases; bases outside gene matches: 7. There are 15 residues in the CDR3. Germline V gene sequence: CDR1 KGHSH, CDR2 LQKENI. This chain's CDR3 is CASSPDRAKGTEAFF. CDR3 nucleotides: TGTGCCAGCTCACCAGACAGGGCAAAGGGCACTGAAGCTTTCTTT.

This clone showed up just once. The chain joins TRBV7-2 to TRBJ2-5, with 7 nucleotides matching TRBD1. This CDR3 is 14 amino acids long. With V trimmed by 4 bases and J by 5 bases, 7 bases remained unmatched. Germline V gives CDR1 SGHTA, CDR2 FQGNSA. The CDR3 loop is CASSSSRGRETQYF. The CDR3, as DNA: TGTGCCAGCAGCTCCAGTAGGGGGCGGGAGACCCAGTACTTC.

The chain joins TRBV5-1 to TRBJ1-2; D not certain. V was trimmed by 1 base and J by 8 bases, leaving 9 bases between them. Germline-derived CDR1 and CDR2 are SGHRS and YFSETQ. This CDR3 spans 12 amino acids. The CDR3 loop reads CASSLNSEGYTF. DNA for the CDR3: TGCGCCAGCAGCTTGAATAGCGAAGGCTACACCTTC.

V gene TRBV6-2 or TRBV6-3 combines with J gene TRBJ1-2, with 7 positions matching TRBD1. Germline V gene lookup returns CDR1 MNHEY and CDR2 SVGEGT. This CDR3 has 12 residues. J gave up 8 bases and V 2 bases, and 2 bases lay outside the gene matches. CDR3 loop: CASSYGTEGYTF. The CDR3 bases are TGTGCCAGCAGTTACGGGACAGAAGGCTACACCTTC.

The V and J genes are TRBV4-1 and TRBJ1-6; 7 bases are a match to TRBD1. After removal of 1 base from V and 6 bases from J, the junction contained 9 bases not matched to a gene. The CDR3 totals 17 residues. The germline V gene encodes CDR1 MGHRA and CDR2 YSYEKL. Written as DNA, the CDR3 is TGCGCCAGCAGCCAAGGGGTTCGGGGACAGATTAATTCACCCCTCCACTTT. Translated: CASSQGVRGQINSPLHF.

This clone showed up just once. This chain's CDR3 is CASSLITTEAFF. CDR3 DNA sequence: TGCGCCAGCAGCTTGATAACAACTGAAGCTTTCTTT. The chain combines TRBV5-1 with TRBJ1-1; D gene ambiguous. Germline CDR1 and CDR2: SGHRS and YFSETQ. V was cut by 1 base and J by 5 bases, with 6 bases left in between. This CDR3 contains 12 residues.

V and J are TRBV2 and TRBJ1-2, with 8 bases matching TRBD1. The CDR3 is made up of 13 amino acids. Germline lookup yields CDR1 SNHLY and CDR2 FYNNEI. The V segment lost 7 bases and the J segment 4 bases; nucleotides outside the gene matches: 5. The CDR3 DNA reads TGTGCCAGCACAGGACAGGGTGGCTATGGCTACACCTTC. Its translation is CASTGQGGYGYTF.

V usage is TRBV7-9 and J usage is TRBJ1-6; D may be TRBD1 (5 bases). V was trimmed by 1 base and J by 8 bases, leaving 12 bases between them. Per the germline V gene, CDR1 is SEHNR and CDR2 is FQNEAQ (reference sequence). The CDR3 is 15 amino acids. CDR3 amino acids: CASSLVGGGYSPLHF. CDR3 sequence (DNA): TGTGCCAGCAGCTTAGTCGGGGGTGGTTATTCACCCCTCCACTTT.

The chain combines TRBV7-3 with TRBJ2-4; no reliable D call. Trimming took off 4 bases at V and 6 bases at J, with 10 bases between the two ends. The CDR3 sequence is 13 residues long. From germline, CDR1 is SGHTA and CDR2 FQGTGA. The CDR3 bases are TGTGCCAGCAGCTCTGCGGCCCTAAACATTCAGTACTTC. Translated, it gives CASSSAALNIQYF.

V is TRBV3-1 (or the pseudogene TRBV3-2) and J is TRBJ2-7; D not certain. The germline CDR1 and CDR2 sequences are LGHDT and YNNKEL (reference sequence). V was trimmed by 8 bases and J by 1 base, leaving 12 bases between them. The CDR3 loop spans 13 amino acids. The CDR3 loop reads CASGTSPSYEQYF. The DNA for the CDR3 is TGTGCCAGCGGTACTTCGCCATCCTACGAGCAGTACTTC.

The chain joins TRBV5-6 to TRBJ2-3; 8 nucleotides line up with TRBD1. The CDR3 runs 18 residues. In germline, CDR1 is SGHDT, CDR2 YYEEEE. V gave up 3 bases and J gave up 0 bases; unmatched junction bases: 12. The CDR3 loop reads CASSSGWTGPFSTDTQYF. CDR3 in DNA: TGTGCCAGCAGCTCCGGATGGACAGGGCCTTTTAGCACAGATACGCAGTATTTT.

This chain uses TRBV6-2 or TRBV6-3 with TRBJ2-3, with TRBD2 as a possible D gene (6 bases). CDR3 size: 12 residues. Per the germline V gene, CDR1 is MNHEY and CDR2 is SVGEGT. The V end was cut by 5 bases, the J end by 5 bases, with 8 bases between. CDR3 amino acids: CASSRGIDTQYF. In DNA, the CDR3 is TGTGCCAGCAGTCGGGGGATAGATACGCAGTATTTT.

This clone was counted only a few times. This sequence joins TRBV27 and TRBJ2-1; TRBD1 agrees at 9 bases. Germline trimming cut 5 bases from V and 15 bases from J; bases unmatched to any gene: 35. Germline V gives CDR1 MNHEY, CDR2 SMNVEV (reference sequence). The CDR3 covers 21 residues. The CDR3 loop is CASSPNTPGQGENYREGPPFF. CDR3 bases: TGTGCCAGCAGTCCAAATACACCGGGACAGGGAGAGAATTACAGGGAGGGTCCGCCGTTCTTC.

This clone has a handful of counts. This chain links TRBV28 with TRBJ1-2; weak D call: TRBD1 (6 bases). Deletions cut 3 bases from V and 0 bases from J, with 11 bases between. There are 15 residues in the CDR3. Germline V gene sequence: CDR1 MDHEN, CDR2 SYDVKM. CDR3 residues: CASSFTGRTNYGYTF. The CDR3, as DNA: TGTGCCAGCAGTTTTACAGGGCGAACTAACTATGGCTACACCTTC.

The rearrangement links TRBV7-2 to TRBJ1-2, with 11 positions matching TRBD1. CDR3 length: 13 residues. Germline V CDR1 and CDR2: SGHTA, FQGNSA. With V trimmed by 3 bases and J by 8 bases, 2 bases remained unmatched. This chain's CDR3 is CASSLGQGGGYTF. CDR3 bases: TGTGCCAGCAGCTTGGGACAGGGGGGCGGCTACACCTTC.

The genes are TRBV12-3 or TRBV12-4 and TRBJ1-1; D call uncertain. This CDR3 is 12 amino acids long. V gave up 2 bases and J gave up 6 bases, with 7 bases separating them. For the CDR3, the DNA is TGTGCCAGCAGTTTAACCGTAGCTGAAGCTTTCTTT. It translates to CASSLTVAEAFF.